This is a list of T cell receptor beta chains from one sample in a study of vaccination and CD4 T cells after COVID-19. Their antigens remain unidentified. Using its own MiXCR run on the PCR reads, TCRdb lists one record per CDR3 protein. The table records roughly 11,000 distinct CDR3 sequences, over 75% of them present only once. The sample comprised CD4+ T cells from blood, cultured in vitro. All receptors come from a human donor who had recovered from COVID-19. Each CDR3 is given with its conserved first and last residue. Fields, in order: D gene, clone size, V gene, J gene, CDR3 protein, CDR3 DNA. A D gene is named only where the DNA matches it firmly. The size field is filled for only some rows; it gives once, few, many or a size class.

TRBD2,.,TRBV6-1,TRBJ2-3,CASRTGTSPTDTQYF,TGTGCCAGCAGGACCGGGACTAGCCCTACAGATACGCAGTATTTT
.,.,TRBV28,TRBJ1-1,CASGPSGGGNTEAFF,TGTGCCAGCGGACCCTCGGGGGGAGGGAACACTGAAGCTTTCTTT
TRBD1,.,TRBV7-6,TRBJ2-5,CASSTLGQGVRTQYF,TGTGCCAGCAGCACGTTGGGACAGGGGGTTCGGACCCAGTACTTC
.,medium-sized,TRBV7-2,TRBJ1-2,CASSFSKGIGYGYTF,TGTGCCAGCAGCTTCAGTAAGGGGATTGGATATGGCTACACCTTC
.,.,TRBV7-9,TRBJ1-2,CASSRGSYGYTF,TGCGCCAGCAGCCGTGGCAGCTATGGCTACACCTTC
.,.,TRBV12-3/TRBV12-4,TRBJ1-2,CASTPNWRPYGYTF,TGTGCCAGCACCCCAAACTGGAGGCCCTATGGCTACACCTTC
.,.,TRBV27,TRBJ1-1,CASRPSKGLATEAFF,TGTGCCAGCAGACCCTCGAAGGGATTGGCCACTGAAGCTTTCTTT
.,.,TRBV12-3/TRBV12-4,TRBJ1-1,CASSLQGLNTEAFF,TGTGCCAGCAGTTTACAGGGGCTGAACACTGAAGCTTTCTTT
TRBD1,once,TRBV24-1,TRBJ1-5,CATSDTRDRYQPQHF,TGTGCCACCAGTGATACCCGGGACAGATATCAGCCCCAGCATTTT
.,.,TRBV15,TRBJ1-5,CATHPGPPLNQPQHF,TGTGCCACCCACCCAGGACCGCCCCTCAATCAGCCCCAGCATTTT
TRBD2,few,TRBV7-8,TRBJ2-2,CASSPRTSGSGGELFF,TGTGCCAGCAGCCCCCGGACTAGCGGAAGTGGCGGGGAGCTGTTTTTT
.,once,TRBV20-1,TRBJ1-1,CSARGNTEAFF,TGCAGTGCTAGAGGGAACACTGAAGCTTTCTTT
.,.,TRBV7-2,TRBJ1-2,CASSLQTGNGYTF,TGTGCCAGCAGCCTTCAGACGGGGAATGGCTACACCTTC
.,.,TRBV7-2,TRBJ1-2,CASSLAFSYGYTF,TGTGCCAGCAGCTTAGCTTTTTCTTATGGCTACACCTTC
.,.,TRBV28,TRBJ1-2,CASSLYRADYGYTF,TGTGCCAGCAGTTTATACAGGGCTGACTATGGCTACACCTTC
.,.,TRBV24-1,TRBJ1-5,CATQGTINQPQHF,TGTGCCACCCAAGGGACTATAAATCAGCCCCAGCATTTT
TRBD1,.,TRBV6-1,TRBJ1-5,CASGQQGALGRQPQHF,TGTGCCAGCGGCCAACAGGGGGCTCTAGGTCGTCAGCCCCAGCATTTT
.,.,TRBV29-1,TRBJ1-1,CSSWAGTEAFF,TGCAGCTCCTGGGCAGGCACTGAAGCTTTCTTT
.,.,TRBV6-5,TRBJ1-6,CASSYDSGNSPLHF,TGTGCCAGCAGTTACGACAGTGGGAATTCACCCCTCCACTTT
.,few,TRBV11-3,TRBJ2-7,CASSPYGAPWEQYF,TGTGCCAGCAGCCCTTACGGGGCCCCCTGGGAGCAGTACTTC
TRBD2,.,TRBV19,TRBJ2-5,CASSSGPTSPQETQYF,TGTGCCAGTAGCTCGGGCCCGACTAGCCCCCAAGAGACCCAGTACTTC
.,.,TRBV15,TRBJ2-3,CATSRELGTPRTDTQYF,TGTGCCACCAGCAGAGAACTGGGAACGCCCCGCACAGATACGCAGTATTTT
TRBD2,.,TRBV20-1,TRBJ2-5,CSATSGKYLKTQYF,TGCAGTGCTACTAGCGGGAAGTATCTAAAGACCCAGTACTTC
.,few,TRBV6-2/TRBV6-3,TRBJ1-5,CASSYPFRPQHF,TGTGCCAGCAGTTACCCGTTTCGGCCCCAGCATTTT
TRBD1,.,TRBV5-1,TRBJ2-4,CASSLGDRVGYIQYF,TGCGCCAGCAGCTTGGGGGACAGGGTTGGGTACATTCAGTACTTC
TRBD1,.,TRBV6-1,TRBJ1-2,CASTYLQGADYGYTF,TGTGCCAGCACCTACCTACAGGGGGCAGACTATGGCTACACCTTC
TRBD2,.,TRBV20-1,TRBJ2-5,CSASGGREMFETQYF,TGCAGTGCTAGTGGCGGGAGGGAGATGTTTGAGACCCAGTACTTC
TRBD1,.,TRBV7-2,TRBJ2-6,CASSPGTGYGANVLTF,TGTGCCAGCAGCCCGGGGACAGGGTACGGGGCCAACGTCCTGACTTTC
TRBD1,.,TRBV7-2,TRBJ1-1,CASSSQGQGYTEAFF,TGTGCCAGCAGCTCTCAAGGACAGGGCTATACTGAAGCTTTCTTT
.,.,TRBV4-1,TRBJ2-3,CASSQRGGTERTDTQYF,TGCGCCAGCAGCCAACGCGGGGGGACAGAGCGAACAGATACGCAGTATTTT
TRBD1,.,TRBV7-2,TRBJ1-2,CASSPWNGQGFGYTF,TGTGCCAGCAGCCCCTGGAATGGACAGGGTTTTGGCTACACCTTC
.,few,TRBV24-1,TRBJ1-5,CATRAGSRQPQHF,TGTGCCACCAGAGCAGGGTCTAGGCAGCCCCAGCATTTT
.,.,TRBV7-2,TRBJ2-5,CASSLVPTSGETQYF,TGTGCCAGCAGCTTAGTCCCCACCTCGGGGGAGACCCAGTACTTC
.,.,TRBV7-2,TRBJ1-5,CASSLMGSNQPQHF,TGTGCCAGCAGCTTAATGGGGAGCAATCAGCCCCAGCATTTT
TRBD2,.,TRBV20-1,TRBJ2-4,CSARGAAGEFFDKNIQYF,TGCAGTGCTAGAGGGGCAGCGGGAGAGTTTTTCGACAAAAACATTCAGTACTTC
TRBD1,.,TRBV19,TRBJ1-6,CASSGTGDSPLHF,TGTGCCAGTTCCGGGACAGGAGATTCACCCCTCCACTTT
.,.,TRBV7-9,TRBJ1-2,CASSTNLRAPKNDYGYTF,TGTGCCAGCAGCACAAACCTCCGGGCACCGAAAAACGACTATGGCTACACCTTC
.,.,TRBV27,TRBJ1-2,CASSLGEAGFGYGYTF,TGTGCCAGCTCCCTTGGAGAAGCGGGTTTCGGGTACGGCTACACCTTC
TRBD1,.,TRBV5-1,TRBJ1-5,CASSWGQNQPQHF,TGCGCCAGCAGCTGGGGACAGAATCAGCCCCAGCATTTT
TRBD1,.,TRBV20-1,TRBJ1-4,CSARLDRGAEKLFF,TGCAGTGCTAGACTGGACAGGGGTGCTGAAAAACTGTTTTTT
.,.,TRBV7-7,TRBJ1-2,CASSLAYRIGSGVGTGYTF,TGTGCTAGCAGCTTAGCGTACCGGATTGGGTCAGGGGTAGGAACTGGCTACACCTTC
TRBD1,.,TRBV15,TRBJ1-5,CATGKGVKTTGQPQHF,TGTGCCACCGGCAAGGGGGTCAAAACGACAGGGCAGCCCCAGCATTTT
.,.,TRBV7-2,TRBJ2-3,CASSFGGPDTQYF,TGTGCCAGCAGCTTCGGGGGCCCAGATACGCAGTATTTT
.,.,TRBV20-1,TRBJ1-1,CSARGQVNTEAFF,TGCAGTGCTAGAGGACAGGTGAACACTGAAGCTTTCTTT
.,.,TRBV7-2,TRBJ2-1,CASSYRDSYNEQFF,TGTGCCAGCAGTTACCGGGACTCCTACAATGAGCAGTTCTTC
.,.,TRBV2,TRBJ1-5,CASSVQAEGQPQHF,TGTGCCAGCAGCGTACAGGCTGAGGGTCAGCCCCAGCATTTT
.,.,TRBV20-1,TRBJ1-1,CSAQPPGATEAFF,TGCAGTGCTCAACCCCCCGGGGCAACTGAAGCTTTCTTT
.,few,TRBV7-8,TRBJ1-1,CASSLGRMNTEAFF,TGTGCCAGCAGCTTGGGCAGGATGAACACTGAAGCTTTCTTT
.,.,TRBV20-1,TRBJ2-1,CSASETRDYNEQFF,TGCAGTGCTAGCGAAACTAGGGATTACAATGAGCAGTTCTTC
TRBD1,.,TRBV7-2,TRBJ1-2,CASTADRGGYTF,TGTGCCAGCACCGCCGACAGGGGTGGCTACACCTTC